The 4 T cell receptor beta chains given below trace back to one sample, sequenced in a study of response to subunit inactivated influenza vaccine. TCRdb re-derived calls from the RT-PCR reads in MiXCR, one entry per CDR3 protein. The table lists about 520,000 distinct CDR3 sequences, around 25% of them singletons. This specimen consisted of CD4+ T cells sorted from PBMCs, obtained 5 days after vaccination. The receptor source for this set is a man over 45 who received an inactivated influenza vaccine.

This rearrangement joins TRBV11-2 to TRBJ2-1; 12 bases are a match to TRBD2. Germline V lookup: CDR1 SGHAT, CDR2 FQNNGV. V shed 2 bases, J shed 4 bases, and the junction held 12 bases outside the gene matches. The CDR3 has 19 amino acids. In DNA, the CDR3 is TGTGCCAGCAGCTTACCAAGGACTAGCGGGACGAAGGGGTACAATGAGCAGTTCTTC. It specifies CASSLPRTSGTKGYNEQFF.

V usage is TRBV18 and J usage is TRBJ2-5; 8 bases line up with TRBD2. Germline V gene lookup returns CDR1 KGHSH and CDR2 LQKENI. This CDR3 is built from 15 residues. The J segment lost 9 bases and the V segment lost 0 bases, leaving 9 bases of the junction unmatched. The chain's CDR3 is CASSPPTSGLGAQYF. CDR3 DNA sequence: TGTGCCAGCTCACCACCAACTAGCGGCCTTGGGGCCCAGTACTTC.

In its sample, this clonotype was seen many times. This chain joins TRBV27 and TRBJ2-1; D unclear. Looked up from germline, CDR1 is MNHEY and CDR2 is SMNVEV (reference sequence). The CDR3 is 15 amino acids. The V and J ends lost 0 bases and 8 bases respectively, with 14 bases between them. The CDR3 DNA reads TGTGCCAGCAGTTTATCTCCAGCCTATGGCGATGAGCAGTTCTTC. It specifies CASSLSPAYGDEQFF.

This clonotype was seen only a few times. In DNA form, the CDR3 reads TGCAGCGTGACGGTGGGCTCCTACGAGCAGTACTTC. It translates to CSVTVGSYEQYF. The chain uses TRBV29-1 and TRBJ2-7; no reliable D call. Trimming stripped 6 bases from V and 0 bases from J, with 9 bases between. This CDR3 contains 12 residues. Germline-derived CDR1 and CDR2 are SQVTM and ANQGSEA.